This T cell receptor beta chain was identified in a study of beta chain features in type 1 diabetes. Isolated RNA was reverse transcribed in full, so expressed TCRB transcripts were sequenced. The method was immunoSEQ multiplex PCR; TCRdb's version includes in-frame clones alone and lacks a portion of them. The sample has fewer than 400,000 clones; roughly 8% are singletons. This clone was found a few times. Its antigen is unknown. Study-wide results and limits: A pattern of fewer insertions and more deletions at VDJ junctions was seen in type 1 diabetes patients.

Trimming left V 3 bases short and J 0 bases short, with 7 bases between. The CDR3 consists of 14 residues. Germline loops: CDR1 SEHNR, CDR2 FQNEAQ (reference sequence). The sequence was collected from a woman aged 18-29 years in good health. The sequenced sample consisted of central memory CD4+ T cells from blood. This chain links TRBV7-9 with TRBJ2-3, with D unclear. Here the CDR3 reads CASSFVLSTDTQYF. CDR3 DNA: TGTGCCAGCAGCTTTGTCCTCAGCACAGATACGCAGTATTTT.